A selection of T cell receptor beta chains follows, all from one sample in a study of T cells in tuberculosis. TCRdb's table, derived via immunoSEQ multiplex PCR, lists solely in-frame clones and lacks some. The sample lists roughly 33,000 clones, approximately 91% occurring once. The material sequenced was PBMCs. The receptors stem from a donor aged 10 to 29 with latent tuberculosis or without tuberculosis infection. Both conserved end residues are part of each CDR3. The D gene is left open where the match is weak. Rows give clone size only sometimes, using once, few, many, or a class for an expanded clone.

size | D | J | V | DNA | CDR3
NA | NA | TRBJ2-1 | TRBV5-1 | TGCGCCAGCAGCTTGGGACTTTTTGGCTCCTACAATGAGCAGTTCTTC | CASSLGLFGSYNEQFF
few | TRBD1 | TRBJ1-2 | TRBV28 | TGTGCCAGCAAGACAGGGGACTATGGCTACACCTTC | CASKTGDYGYTF
NA | TRBD1 | TRBJ1-1 | TRBV7-9 | TGTGCCAGCAGCGACCCGGGACAGGAAAAAAGCGCTGAAGCTTTCTTT | CASSDPGQEKSAEAFF
NA | NA | TRBJ1-3 | TRBV15 | TGTGCCACCAGCAGAGACCCAACCGGGAACACCATATATTTT | CATSRDPTGNTIYF
NA | TRBD1 | TRBJ2-1 | TRBV13 | TGTGCCAGCAGCGCGGAACCCGGGACAGTGAGCTCCTACAATGAGCAGTTCTTC | CASSAEPGTVSSYNEQFF
NA | NA | TRBJ1-2 | TRBV27 | TGTGCCAGCAGTTCCTCGGGGGACTATGGCTACACCTTC | CASSSSGDYGYTF
NA | NA | TRBJ1-1 | TRBV2 | TGTGCCAGCACATTCGGGATCGAAGCTTTCTTT | CASTFGIEAFF
NA | NA | TRBJ2-3 | TRBV28 | TGTGCCAGCAGTTTATCCCCCGGTGTATCTAGCACAGATACGCAGTATTTT | CASSLSPGVSSTDTQYF
NA | TRBD2 | TRBJ2-1 | TRBV7-9 | TGTGCCAGCAGCCTAGCTCTAGCGGGAGGGCCGACGGATGAGCAGTTCTTC | CASSLALAGGPTDEQFF
once | NA | TRBJ1-5 | TRBV5-1 | TGCGCCAGCAGCTTGGAGGGGTTTTACAATCAGCCCCAGCATTTT | CASSLEGFYNQPQHF
NA | NA | TRBJ2-1 | TRBV7-6 | TGTGCCAGCAGCCCCCCAGGGACCTACAATGAGCAGTTCTTC | CASSPPGTYNEQFF
once | NA | TRBJ2-1 | TRBV2 | TGTGCCTCCTCGGGGTTGAATGAGCAGTTCTTC | CASSGLNEQFF
NA | NA | TRBJ1-1 | TRBV20-1 | TGCAGTGCTAGAGTAGATGTAGCTTTCTTT | CSARVDVAFF
once | NA | TRBJ1-1 | TRBV5-1 | TGCGCCAGCAGCTTACCCAGCACTGAAGCTTTCTTT | CASSLPSTEAFF
NA | TRBD2 | TRBJ2-3 | TRBV11-3 | TGTGCCAGCAGCTCGGAGGGGCGGTTGAGGACTAGCGGGACCACAGATACGCAGTATTTT | CASSSEGRLRTSGTTDTQYF
few | TRBD2 | TRBJ2-7 | TRBV29-1 | TGCAGCGTTGATACTAGCGGGAGCTCCTACGAGCAGTACTTC | CSVDTSGSSYEQYF
NA | TRBD1 | TRBJ2-3 | TRBV7-9 | TGTGCCAGCAGCCCCGGACAGGGGTTTTCCACAGATACGCAGTATTTT | CASSPGQGFSTDTQYF
NA | NA | TRBJ2-1 | TRBV7-2 | TGTGCCAGCAGAATATACAATGAGCAGTTCTTC | CASRIYNEQFF
NA | NA | TRBJ2-7 | TRBV5-1 | TGCGCCAGCAATCCCGGAAAACAGGGTTTCTACGAGCAGTACTTC | CASNPGKQGFYEQYF
NA | NA | TRBJ1-5 | TRBV30 | TGTGCCTGGAGCGACATCTCCGGCCCCCAGCATTTT | CAWSDISGPQHF
NA | NA | TRBJ1-2 | TRBV30 | TGTGCCTGGATCCCTCGACAGACCATCTATGGCTACACCTTC | CAWIPRQTIYGYTF
once | NA | TRBJ2-3 | TRBV10-1 | TGCGCCAGCAGTGGCGAAGCAGATACGCAGTATTTT | CASSGEADTQYF
NA | NA | TRBJ1-2 | TRBV16 | TGTGCCAGCAGCCCCCGGACGGGAGCTAACTATGGCTACACCTTC | CASSPRTGANYGYTF
NA | TRBD1 | TRBJ2-7 | TRBV10-3 | TGTGCCATCAGGGGACAGTCAAACTCCTACGAGCAGTACTTC | CAIRGQSNSYEQYF
once | NA | TRBJ1-2 | TRBV6-1 | TGTGCCAGCTTTAGACTGGGAGGGCATGGCTACACCTTC | CASFRLGGHGYTF
NA | NA | TRBJ2-2 | TRBV7-9 | TGTGCCAGCAGGGCGGGATTCGGCACCGGGGAGCTGTTTTTT | CASRAGFGTGELFF
NA | NA | TRBJ2-7 | TRBV7-2 | TGTGCCAGCAGCTTAACAGGCGGTGGGGACTCCTACGAGCAGTACTTC | CASSLTGGGDSYEQYF
NA | TRBD2 | TRBJ2-7 | TRBV7-9 | TGTGCCAGCAGCTTAGTGTCCACTAGCGGGAGGTGGGTCGAGCAGTACTTC | CASSLVSTSGRWVEQYF
NA | NA | TRBJ2-5 | TRBV5-1 | TGCGCCAGCAGCTTGAGGGGGAACCAAGAGACCCAGTACTTC | CASSLRGNQETQYF
once | TRBD1 | TRBJ2-5 | TRBV10-2 | TGCGCCAGCACGGGACAGGGCCAAGAGACCCAGTACTTC | CASTGQGQETQYF
NA | NA | TRBJ2-5 | TRBV27 | TGTGCCAGCAGTTTCGGGCAGGGTATGGAAGAGACCCAGTACTTC | CASSFGQGMEETQYF
few | NA | TRBJ2-1 | TRBV18 | TGTGCCAGCTCACCTAAGACGCGGCCTTTTTACAATGAGCAGTTCTTC | CASSPKTRPFYNEQFF
NA | NA | TRBJ2-5 | TRBV30 | TGTGCCTTAAAGTATCGGGGGGCACAAGAGACCCAGTACTTC | CALKYRGAQETQYF
NA | NA | TRBJ1-2 | TRBV4-3 | TGCGCCAGCAGCCAATTCGAGATGGTGGGCTACACCTTC | CASSQFEMVGYTF
once | NA | TRBJ2-3 | TRBV28 | TGTGCCAGCATCGAACAGGGTACAGATACGCAGTATTTT | CASIEQGTDTQYF
NA | NA | TRBJ2-1 | TRBV2 | TGTGCCAGCAGGGGGGGTATATCCTACAATGAGCAGTTCTTC | CASRGGISYNEQFF
NA | NA | TRBJ2-7 | TRBV5-1 | TGCGCCAGCAGCTTGGACCAGGTACCCTCCTACGAGCAGTACTTC | CASSLDQVPSYEQYF
few | NA | TRBJ1-2 | TRBV10-3 | TGTGCCATCAGCCGACAGAATTCTGGCTACACCTTC | CAISRQNSGYTF
NA | NA | TRBJ2-1 | TRBV7-9 | TGTGCCAGCAGTTTGGGGACTCTCTACAATGAGCAGTTCTTC | CASSLGTLYNEQFF
NA | NA | TRBJ2-2 | TRBV19 | TGTGCCAGTAGTATCCGACTCAGAACCACGGGGAACACCGGGGAGCTGTTTTTT | CASSIRLRTTGNTGELFF
NA | NA | TRBJ2-1 | TRBV7-7 | TGTGCCAGCAGCTTAGGTCGGGGCTCCTACAATGAGCAGTTCTTC | CASSLGRGSYNEQFF
NA | NA | TRBJ2-7 | TRBV11-2 | TGTGCCAGCAGCTTAGGTCCAGCGCCGTACGAGCAGTACTTC | CASSLGPAPYEQYF
NA | NA | TRBJ1-5 | TRBV7-2 | TGTGCCAGCAGCCTACAGGGCAACCAGCCCCAGCATTTT | CASSLQGNQPQHF
NA | TRBD2 | TRBJ2-3 | TRBV15 | TGTGCCACCAGTAGACAGAGCGGGGGGCAGCAAGATACGCAGTATTTT | CATSRQSGGQQDTQYF
NA | NA | TRBJ1-1 | TRBV7-9 | TGTGCCAGCAGCCCCGCGGTATTAGCAGAAGCTTTCTTT | CASSPAVLAEAFF
NA | TRBD1 | TRBJ1-1 | TRBV28 | TGTGCCAGCTTCAGGGGGCGAAGGAACACTGAAGCTTTCTTT | CASFRGRRNTEAFF
NA | NA | TRBJ1-5 | TRBV2 | TGTGCCAGCAAAGGAGGCCAGGGGCCTCAAGGGCCCCAGCATTTT | CASKGGQGPQGPQHF
NA | TRBD1 | TRBJ1-1 | TRBV28 | TGTGCCAGCAGCCTGACAGGGGTCCCTGAAGCTTTCTTT | CASSLTGVPEAFF
NA | TRBD1 | TRBJ2-1 | TRBV5-1 | TGCGCCAGCAGCTTCCTGGACAGGAGGAACAATGAGCAGTTCTTC | CASSFLDRRNNEQFF
NA | NA | TRBJ1-1 | TRBV6-5 | TGTGCCAGCCTACTGGCGGAGAACACTGAAGCTTTCTTT | CASLLAENTEAFF
once | NA | TRBJ2-3 | TRBV9 | TGTGCCAGCAGCCCAAATGGGGGCGCGACAGATACGCAGTATTTT | CASSPNGGATDTQYF
NA | TRBD1 | TRBJ2-3 | TRBV12-5 | TGTGCTAGTGGTCTCGGACAGGGCTCAGATACGCAGTATTTT | CASGLGQGSDTQYF
NA | NA | TRBJ2-1 | TRBV28 | TGTGCCAGCAGTTTAACAGGCAATAATGAGCAGTTCTTC | CASSLTGNNEQFF